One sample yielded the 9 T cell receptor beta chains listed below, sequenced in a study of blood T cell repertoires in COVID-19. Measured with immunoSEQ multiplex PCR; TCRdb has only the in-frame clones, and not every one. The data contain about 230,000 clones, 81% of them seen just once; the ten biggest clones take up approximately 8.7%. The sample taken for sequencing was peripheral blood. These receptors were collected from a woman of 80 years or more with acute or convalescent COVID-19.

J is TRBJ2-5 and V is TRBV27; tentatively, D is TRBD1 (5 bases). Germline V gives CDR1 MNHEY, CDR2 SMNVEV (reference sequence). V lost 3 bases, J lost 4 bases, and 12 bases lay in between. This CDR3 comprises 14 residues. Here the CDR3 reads CASSLSGYGETQYF. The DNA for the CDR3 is TGTGCCAGCAGTTTGTCAGGGTACGGAGAGACCCAGTACTTC.

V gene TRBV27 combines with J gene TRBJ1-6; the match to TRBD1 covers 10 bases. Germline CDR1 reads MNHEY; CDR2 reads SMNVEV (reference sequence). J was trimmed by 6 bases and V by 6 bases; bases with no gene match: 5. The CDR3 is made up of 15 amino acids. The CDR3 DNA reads TGTGCCAGCAGCATCCGGACAGGGGGTAATTCACCCCTCCACTTT. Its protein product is CASSIRTGGNSPLHF.

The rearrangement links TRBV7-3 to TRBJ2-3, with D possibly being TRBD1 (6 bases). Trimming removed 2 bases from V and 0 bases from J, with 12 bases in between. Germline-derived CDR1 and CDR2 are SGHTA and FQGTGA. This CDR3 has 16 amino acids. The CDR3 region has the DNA TGTGCCAGCAGCTTATTGGGGGACACTAGCACAGATACGCAGTATTTT. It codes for CASSLLGDTSTDTQYF.

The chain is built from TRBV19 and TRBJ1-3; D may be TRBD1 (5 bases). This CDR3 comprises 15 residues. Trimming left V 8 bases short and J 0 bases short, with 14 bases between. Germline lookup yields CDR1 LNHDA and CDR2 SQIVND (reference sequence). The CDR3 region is CASPTSQVSGNTIYF. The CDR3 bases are TGTGCCAGTCCAACCTCACAGGTCTCTGGAAACACCATATATTTT.

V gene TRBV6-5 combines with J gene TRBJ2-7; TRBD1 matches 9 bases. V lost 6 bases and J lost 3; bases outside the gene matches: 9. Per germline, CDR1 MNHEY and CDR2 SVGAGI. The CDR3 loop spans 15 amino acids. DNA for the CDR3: TGTGCCAGCAGCCTGGGACAGGGAAAAGGCTACGAGCAGTACTTC. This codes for CASSLGQGKGYEQYF.

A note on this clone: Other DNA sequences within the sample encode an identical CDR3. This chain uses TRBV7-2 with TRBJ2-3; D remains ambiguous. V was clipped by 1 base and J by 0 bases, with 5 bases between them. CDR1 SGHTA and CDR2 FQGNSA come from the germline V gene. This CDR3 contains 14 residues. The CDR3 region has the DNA TGTGCCAGCAGCTTAGGGCCAAGCACAGATACGCAGTATTTT. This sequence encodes CASSLGPSTDTQYF.

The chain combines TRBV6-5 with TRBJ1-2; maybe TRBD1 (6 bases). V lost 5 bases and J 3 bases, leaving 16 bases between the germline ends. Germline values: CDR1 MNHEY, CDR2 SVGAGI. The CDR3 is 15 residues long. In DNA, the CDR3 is TGTGCCAGCAGTAAATCTCAACAGGGCTACTATGGCTACACCTTC. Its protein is CASSKSQQGYYGYTF.

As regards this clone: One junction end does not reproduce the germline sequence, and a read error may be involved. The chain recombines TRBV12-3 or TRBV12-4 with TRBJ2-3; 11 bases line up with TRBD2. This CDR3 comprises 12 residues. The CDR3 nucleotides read TGTGCCAGCAGACTTAGCGGGGGGGCCCTAAGATTT. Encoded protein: CASRLSGGALRF.

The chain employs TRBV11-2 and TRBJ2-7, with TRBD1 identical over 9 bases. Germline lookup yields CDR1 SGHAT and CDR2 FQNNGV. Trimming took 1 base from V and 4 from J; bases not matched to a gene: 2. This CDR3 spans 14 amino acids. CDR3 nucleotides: TGTGCCAGCAGCTTAGGACAGGGGGTTTACGAGCAGTACTTC. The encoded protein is CASSLGQGVYEQYF.